This T cell receptor (beta chain) emerged from a study of blood T cell repertoires in COVID-19. Everyone who took part was roughly 18 to 89 years old, and they came from about two dozen US areas. Participants reported their clinical history, and cohort assignment relied on those reports. Methods used by the authors: Estimates of nucleated cell counts were drawn from the amplification of reference gene primers. Using immunoSEQ multiplex PCR, the repertoire was profiled, and TCRdb retains in-frame clones only, with some absent. For V, J and clone size, that table is used; D and trimming come from the DNA. The sample holds 400,000 to 500,000 clones, roughly 90% seen once. This CDR3 is built from 14 residues. The V and J ends lost 4 bases and 8 bases respectively, with 15 bases between them. Looked up from germline, CDR1 is SGHRS and CDR2 is YFSETQ.

The gene calls are TRBV5-1 and TRBJ1-4; D perhaps matches TRBD1 (6 bases). The sample was PBMCs or T cells enriched from blood (not recorded which). The sequence was collected from a woman aged 40-49 years who had recovered from COVID-19. Here the CDR3 reads CASSQGGAEEKLFF. In nucleotides, the CDR3 is TGCGCCAGCAGCCAAGGGGGGGCCGAAGAAAAACTGTTTTTT.